The clone carrying this TCR beta chain has more than one count but fewer than ten. Its specificity is unknown. Each cDNA got a UMI-containing oligo ligated at its 3' end. The first PCR ran approximately 4 cycles with an equimolar RC1.1 and RC1.2 beta primer mix. From the second PCR onward, TCR alpha and beta chains were processed separately. Via MiXCR, TCRdb re-called the UMI-ligation and nested PCR reads, giving one row per CDR3 protein. The sample includes around 30,000 distinct CDR3 sequences, over 9% of them seen just once. This sample was included in a study of quantifying T cell responses using KT2 cells. Study at large: RNA was reverse transcribed with TCR alpha and beta constant-region primers.

The length of the CDR3 is 14 residues. V lost 6 bases, J lost 10 bases, and 16 bases lay in between. The germline gives CDR1 SNHLY, CDR2 FYNNEI. Study outcomes and limitations: The number of KT2 alpha and beta sequences was a linear function of input KT2 cells.

Known numbers of the T cell clone KT2 were added to PBMC. A range of KT2-to-PBMC ratios was made using fixed PBMC numbers. The chain links TRBV2 to TRBJ1-6; tentative D call: TRBD1 (5 bases). The sample comprised PBMCs spiked with cells of the T cell clone KT2. The clonotype originates from a human donor. CDR3 DNA sequence: TGTGCCAGCAGAGGAAGGGGTTGGGAATCACCCCTCCACTTT. This translates into CASRGRGWESPLHF.